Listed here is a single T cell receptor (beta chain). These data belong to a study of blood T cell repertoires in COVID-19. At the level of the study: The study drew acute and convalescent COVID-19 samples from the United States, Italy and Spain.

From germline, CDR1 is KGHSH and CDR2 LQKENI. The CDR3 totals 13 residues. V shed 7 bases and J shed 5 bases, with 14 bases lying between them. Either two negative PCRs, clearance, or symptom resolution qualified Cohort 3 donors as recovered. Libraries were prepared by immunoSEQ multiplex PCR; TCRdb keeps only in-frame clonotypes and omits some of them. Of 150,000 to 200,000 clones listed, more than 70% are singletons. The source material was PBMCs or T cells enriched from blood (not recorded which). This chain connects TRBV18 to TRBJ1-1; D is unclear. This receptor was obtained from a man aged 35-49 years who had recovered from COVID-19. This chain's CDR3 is CASFGTGWTEAFF. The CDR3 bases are TGTGCCAGCTTCGGTACGGGGTGGACTGAAGCTTTCTTT.